Shown below are 18 T cell receptor beta chains from a single sample sequenced in a study of blood T cell repertoires in COVID-19. Only in-frame clones appear in the TCRdb table, and some are missing; sequencing was by immunoSEQ multiplex PCR. Altogether over 85,000 clones are present, about 85% being singletons, with the ten largest covering 3.5% to 4%. What was sequenced was peripheral blood. These receptors were taken from a man between 60 and 70 years old with acute or convalescent COVID-19.

The V call is TRBV3-1 (or the pseudogene TRBV3-2), the J call TRBJ2-3; D unclear. The germline V and J ends were trimmed by 6 bases and 0 bases, with 7 bases remaining between them. The CDR3 spans 13 residues. CDR1 and CDR2 from the germline V gene are LGHDT and YNNKEL (reference sequence). In DNA form, the CDR3 reads TGTGCCAGCAGTCCTACTAGCACAGATACGCAGTATTTT. The encoded protein is CASSPTSTDTQYF.

The rearrangement joins TRBV7-2 to TRBJ1-6; D is unresolved. Trimming pared 1 base from V and 9 bases from J, leaving 16 bases between. CDR3 length: 16 residues. Germline assignment: CDR1 SGHTA and CDR2 FQGNSA. This chain's CDR3 is CASSLGSGWSPSPLHF. The CDR3 DNA reads as TGTGCCAGCAGCTTAGGGTCAGGATGGTCTCCTTCACCCCTCCACTTT.

J is TRBJ2-1 and V is TRBV4-1; no clear D gene. The CDR3 extends over 17 amino acids. Trimming stripped 6 bases from V and 2 bases from J, with 20 bases between. Per the germline V gene, CDR1 is MGHRA and CDR2 is YSYEKL. For the CDR3, the DNA is TGCGCCAGCAGAGGAGCCTTCGAATACCCCACCTACAATGAGCAGTTCTTC. This codes for CASRGAFEYPTYNEQFF.

J is TRBJ2-5 and V is TRBV7-2; tentative D call: TRBD2 (5 bases). The CDR3 is made up of 13 amino acids. The V end lost 8 bases, the J end lost 5 bases, and 15 bases lay between the germline ends. CDR1 is SGHTA, CDR2 FQGNSA, per germline. CDR3 DNA sequence: TGTGCCAGCGGATCCACTAGAGGCGAGACCCAGTACTTC. Its translation is CASGSTRGETQYF.

This clone occurred once. The chain couples TRBV27 to TRBJ2-7; the match to TRBD1 covers 10 bases. With 2 bases clipped from V and 5 bases from J, the junction kept 9 bases outside the gene matches. This CDR3 region has 16 residues. Germline V gene lookup returns CDR1 MNHEY and CDR2 SMNVEV (reference sequence). The CDR3 nucleotides read TGTGCCAGCAGTTTACTTACCGGGACAGGGGTAAACGAGCAGTACTTC. As protein: CASSLLTGTGVNEQYF.

V and J are TRBV11-3 and TRBJ1-1, with D unclear. Germline CDR1 is SGHNT and CDR2 is YENEEA. There are 13 residues in the CDR3. Trimming took off 5 bases at V and 0 bases at J, with 7 bases between the two ends. In DNA form, the CDR3 reads TGTGCCAGCAGCCTTGAGGTGAACACTGAAGCTTTCTTT. Protein: CASSLEVNTEAFF.

J is TRBJ2-7 and V is TRBV5-8; the match to TRBD2 covers 8 bases. Unmatched junction bases numbered 3, after V lost 7 bases and J lost 3 bases. The CDR3 runs to 12 residues. In germline, CDR1 is SGHTS, CDR2 YDEGEE. DNA for the CDR3: TGTGCCAGCCAGGGACTAGTCTACGAGCAGTACTTC. This translates into CASQGLVYEQYF.

V is TRBV18 and J is TRBJ2-3; TRBD2 agrees at 8 bases. The germline CDR1 and CDR2 sequences are KGHSH and LQKENI. The CDR3 is 17 amino acids. V dropped 2 bases and J dropped 4; count of bases not matched to a gene: 11. The CDR3 protein is CASSPYYSGSIADTQYF. CDR3 DNA: TGTGCCAGCTCACCATACTACAGCGGGAGTATCGCAGATACGCAGTATTTT.

V and J are TRBV27 and TRBJ2-5, with 7 bases that match TRBD1. The CDR3 covers 14 residues. Germline CDR1 and CDR2: MNHEY and SMNVEV (reference sequence). Trimming took 5 bases from V and 5 from J; bases not matched to a gene: 8. In nucleotides, the CDR3 is TGTGCCAGCAGTCTTACAGACAGGGCCGAGACCCAGTACTTC. It yields the protein CASSLTDRAETQYF.

This clone has a single count. The chain recombines TRBV27 with TRBJ2-7, with a tentative D call TRBD1 (6 bases). Germline V gene lookup returns CDR1 MNHEY and CDR2 SMNVEV (reference sequence). The CDR3 length is 15 residues. The germline V and J ends were trimmed by 2 bases and 1 base, with 12 bases remaining between them. The CDR3 bases are TGTGCCAGCAGTTTAAGGGTCGGGACATCCTACGAGCAGTACTTC. Translation: CASSLRVGTSYEQYF.

The chain has TRBV19 and TRBJ2-2, with D hard to call. CDR1 and CDR2 (germline): LNHDA, SQIVND (reference sequence). Trimming stripped 3 bases from V and 0 bases from J, with 8 bases between. This CDR3 comprises 15 residues. CDR3 nucleotide sequence: TGTGCCAGTAGTATGTCAAGCGCGAACACCGGGGAGCTGTTTTTT. Its protein product is CASSMSSANTGELFF.

The chain is built from TRBV7-9 and TRBJ1-1; 7 bases fit TRBD1. The germline gives CDR1 SEHNR, CDR2 FQNEAQ (reference sequence). This CDR3 comprises 14 residues. V shed 6 bases, J shed 0 bases, and the junction held 4 bases outside the gene matches. CDR3 region: CASRLTGVNTEAFF. CDR3 bases: TGTGCCAGCAGACTTACAGGGGTGAACACTGAAGCTTTCTTT.

This sequence joins TRBV7-6 and TRBJ2-7, with TRBD2 matching over 10 bases. The CDR3 loop spans 14 amino acids. In germline, CDR1 is SGHVS, CDR2 FNYEAQ. The ends lost 6 bases at V and 7 bases at J; junction bases unmatched: 9. The CDR3 region is CASSLTSGMGEQYF. As DNA, the CDR3 is TGTGCCAGCAGTTTAACTAGCGGGATGGGGGAGCAGTACTTC.

V gene TRBV29-1 combines with J gene TRBJ1-5; weak D call: TRBD1 (5 bases). The ends were cut back, 6 bases at V and 7 bases at J, with 19 bases in the middle. Germline loops: CDR1 SQVTM, CDR2 ANQGSEA. This CDR3 has 14 amino acids. As DNA, the CDR3 is TGCAGCGTCGAGGTAGCAGGGTCGGAACAGCCCCAGCATTTT. Protein: CSVEVAGSEQPQHF.

The gene calls are TRBV7-8 and TRBJ1-2; D perhaps matches TRBD1 (5 bases). CDR1 is SGHVS, CDR2 FQNEAQ, per germline. The CDR3 is 14 amino acids. V was shortened by 5 bases and J by 0 bases, with 10 bases between the two germline ends. The CDR3 DNA is TGTGCCAGCAGCACCGGACACACTAACTATGGCTACACCTTC. This translates into CASSTGHTNYGYTF.

This clone turned up a few times. This sequence joins TRBV6-2 or TRBV6-3 and TRBJ1-6, with D tentatively TRBD1 (6 bases). Trimming stripped 6 bases from V and 9 bases from J, with 18 bases between. Looked up from germline, CDR1 is MNHEY and CDR2 is SVGEGT. CDR3 length equals 15 residues. The CDR3 protein is CASSLRQVISSPLHF. CDR3 bases: TGTGCCAGCAGCCTAAGACAGGTTATCAGTTCACCCCTCCACTTT.

The V and J genes are TRBV19 and TRBJ2-1; TRBD2 matches at 8 bases. This CDR3 is built from 15 residues. Germline-derived CDR1 and CDR2 are LNHDA and SQIVND (reference sequence). V shed 3 bases, J shed 7 bases, and the junction held 8 bases outside the gene matches. In DNA, the CDR3 is TGTGCCAGTAGTATGGGATCCGGGACTAGTAATGAGCAGTTCTTC. Residues: CASSMGSGTSNEQFF.

The chain has TRBV24-1 and TRBJ2-3, with D unclear. The germline CDR1 and CDR2 sequences are KGHDR and SFDVKD. V was cut by 3 bases and J by 0 bases, with 6 bases left in between. The CDR3 has 14 amino acids. The CDR3 sequence is CATSDPLSTDTQYF. The DNA for the CDR3 is TGTGCCACCAGTGATCCCCTAAGCACAGATACGCAGTATTTT.